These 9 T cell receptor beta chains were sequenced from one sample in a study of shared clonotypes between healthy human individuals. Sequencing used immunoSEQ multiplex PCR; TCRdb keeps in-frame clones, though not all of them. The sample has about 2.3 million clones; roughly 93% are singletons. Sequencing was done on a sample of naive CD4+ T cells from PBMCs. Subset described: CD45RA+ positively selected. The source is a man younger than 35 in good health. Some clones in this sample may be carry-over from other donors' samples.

CDR3: CASRETSGSWDNEQFF. CDR3 DNA sequence: TGTGCCAGCAGGGAGACTAGCGGGAGTTGGGACAATGAGCAGTTCTTC. The chain links TRBV2 to TRBJ2-1, with 12 nucleotides matching TRBD2. The V gene end was trimmed by 6 bases and the J gene end by 5 bases; junction bases not matched to a gene: 8. The CDR3 runs 16 residues. Germline V gene data show CDR1 as SNHLY and CDR2 as FYNNEI.

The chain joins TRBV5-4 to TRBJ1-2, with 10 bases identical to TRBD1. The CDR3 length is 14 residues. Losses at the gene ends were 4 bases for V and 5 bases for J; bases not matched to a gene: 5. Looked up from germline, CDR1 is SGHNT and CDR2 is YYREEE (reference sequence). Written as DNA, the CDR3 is TGTGCCAGCAGCCGACAGGGGGCTGGTTATGGCTACACCTTC. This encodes CASSRQGAGYGYTF.

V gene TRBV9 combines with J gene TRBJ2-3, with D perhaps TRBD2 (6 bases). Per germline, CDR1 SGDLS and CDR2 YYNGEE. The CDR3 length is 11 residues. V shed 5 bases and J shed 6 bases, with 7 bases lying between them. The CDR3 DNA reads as TGTGCCAGCAGAGGGAGGGATACGCAGTATTTT. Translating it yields CASRGRDTQYF.

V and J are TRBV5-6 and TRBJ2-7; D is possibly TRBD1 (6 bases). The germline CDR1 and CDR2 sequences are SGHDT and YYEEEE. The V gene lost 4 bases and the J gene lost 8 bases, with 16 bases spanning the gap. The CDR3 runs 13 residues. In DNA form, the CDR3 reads TGTGCCAGCAGCACCAGGGGTAGTGGCCAGCAGTACTTC. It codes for CASSTRGSGQQYF.

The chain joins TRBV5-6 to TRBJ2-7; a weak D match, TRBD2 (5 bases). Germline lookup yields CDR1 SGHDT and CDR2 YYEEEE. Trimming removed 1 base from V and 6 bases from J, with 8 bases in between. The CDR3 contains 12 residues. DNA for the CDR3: TGTGCCAGCAGCTTGTTTCGGGGCGAGCAGTACTTC. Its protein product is CASSLFRGEQYF. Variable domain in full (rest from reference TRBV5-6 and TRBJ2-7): DAGVTQSPTHLIKTRGQQVTLRCSPKSGHDTVSWYQQALGQGPQFIFQYYEEEERQRGNFPDRFSGHQFPNYSSELNVNALLLGDSALYLCASSLFRGEQYFGPGTRLTVT.

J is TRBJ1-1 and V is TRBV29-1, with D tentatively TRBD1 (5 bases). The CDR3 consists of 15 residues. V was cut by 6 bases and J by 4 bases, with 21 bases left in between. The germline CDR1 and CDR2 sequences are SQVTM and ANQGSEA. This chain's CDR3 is CSVGKGLSGGTEAFF. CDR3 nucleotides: TGCAGCGTAGGGAAGGGGCTATCAGGCGGCACTGAAGCTTTCTTT. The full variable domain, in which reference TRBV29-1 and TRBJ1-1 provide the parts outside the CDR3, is SAVISQKPSRDICQRGTSLTIQCQVDSQVTMMFWYRQQPGQSLTLIATANQGSEATYESGFVIDKFPISRPNLTFSTLTVSNMSPEDSSIYLCSVGKGLSGGTEAFFGQGTRLTVV.

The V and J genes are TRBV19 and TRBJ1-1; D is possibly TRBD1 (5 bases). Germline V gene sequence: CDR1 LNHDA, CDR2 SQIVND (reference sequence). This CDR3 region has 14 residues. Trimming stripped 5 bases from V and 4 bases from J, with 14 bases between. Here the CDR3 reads CASSLGPVGTEAFF. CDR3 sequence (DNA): TGTGCCAGTAGTTTGGGGCCGGTGGGCACTGAAGCTTTCTTT. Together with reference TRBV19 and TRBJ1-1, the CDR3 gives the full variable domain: DGGITQSPKYLFRKEGQNVTLSCEQNLNHDAMYWYRQDPGQGLRLIYYSQIVNDFQKGDIAEGYSVSREKKESFPLTVTSAQKNPTAFYLCASSLGPVGTEAFFGQGTRLTVV.

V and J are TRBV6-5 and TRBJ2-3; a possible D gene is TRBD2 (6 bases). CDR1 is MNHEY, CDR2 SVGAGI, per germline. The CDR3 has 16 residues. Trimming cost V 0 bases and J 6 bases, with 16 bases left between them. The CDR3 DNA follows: TGTGCCAGCAGTTACTCCCTCGGGAGAGAGACCGATACGCAGTATTTT. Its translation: CASSYSLGRETDTQYF.

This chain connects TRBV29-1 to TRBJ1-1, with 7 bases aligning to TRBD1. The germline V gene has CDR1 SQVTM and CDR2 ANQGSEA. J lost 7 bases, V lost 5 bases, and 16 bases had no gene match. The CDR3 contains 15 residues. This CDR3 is CSVPQQGPQRSEAFF. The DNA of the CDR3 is TGCAGCGTTCCCCAACAGGGGCCCCAGAGGAGTGAAGCTTTCTTT.